The 10 T cell receptor beta chains reported below all come from one sample, sequenced in a study of CD8+ T cells in alopecia areata. Treatment noted: oral pan-JAK inhibitor, 5-10 mg twice daily. Following RNA extraction, reverse transcription yielded cDNA that acted as the sequencing template. Sequenced by immunoSEQ multiplex PCR; TCRdb stores in-frame clones only, minus some. The table shows about 190,000 clones, with 45% to 75% occurring only once. The specimen comprised CD4+ T cells sorted from blood, sampled at week 4, from a patient treated with tofacitinib. The receptors shown here come from a human donor with alopecia areata.

The chain recombines TRBV29-1 with TRBJ2-7; 8 positions match TRBD1. The CDR3 runs to 12 residues. Germline V gives CDR1 SQVTM, CDR2 ANQGSEA. Trimming cost V 4 bases and J 5 bases; bases outside gene matches: 4. The CDR3 bases are TGCAGCGTTGGGAGGACAGGGAACGAGCAGTACTTC. This sequence encodes CSVGRTGNEQYF.

The chain carries TRBV20-1 and TRBJ2-5; D gene uncertain. V lost 5 bases and J 2 bases, leaving 3 bases between the germline ends. The germline CDR1 and CDR2 sequences are DFQATT and SNEGSKA (reference sequence). The CDR3 loop spans 10 amino acids. The CDR3 protein is CSAFQETQYF. For the CDR3, the DNA is TGCAGTGCTTTTCAAGAGACCCAGTACTTC.

This clone was picked up many times. This chain joins TRBV7-2 and TRBJ1-4, with D unresolved. V dropped 1 base and J dropped 11 bases, with 8 bases sitting between them. Germline CDR1 and CDR2: SGHTA and FQGNSA. This CDR3 spans 12 amino acids. The CDR3 region is CASSLGTAKLFF. DNA for the CDR3: TGTGCCAGCAGCTTAGGGACGGCTAAACTGTTTTTT.

The chain combines TRBV19 with TRBJ2-5; D unresolved. V lost 9 bases, J lost 4 bases, and 6 bases lay in between. The CDR3 covers 10 residues. The germline CDR1 and CDR2 sequences are LNHDA and SQIVND (reference sequence). The CDR3 nucleotides read TGTGCCAGCCGAGGAGAGACCCAGTACTTC. Amino acids: CASRGETQYF.

This chain links TRBV30 with TRBJ2-2; the match to TRBD1 covers 10 bases. CDR1 and CDR2 (germline): GTSNPN, SVGIG (reference sequence). The V and J ends lost 0 bases and 2 bases, in that order; junction bases with no gene match: 15. The CDR3 runs to 20 residues. This CDR3 is CAWSVFRDRGTDRNTGELFF. DNA for the CDR3: TGTGCCTGGAGTGTATTCCGGGACAGGGGAACAGATAGAAACACCGGGGAGCTGTTTTTT. Using reference TRBV30 and TRBJ2-2 for the parts outside the CDR3, the full variable domain is SQTIHQWPATLVQPVGSPLSLECTVEGTSNPNLYWYRQAAGRGLQLLFYSVGIGQISSEVPQNLSASRPQDRQFILSSKKLLLSDSGFYLCAWSVFRDRGTDRNTGELFFGEGSRLTVL.

The CDR3 sequence: CASHGQTMNQPQHF. The CDR3 nucleotides are TGTGCCAGTCATGGACAGACAATGAATCAGCCCCAGCATTTT. The chain joins TRBV19 to TRBJ1-5; a weak D match, TRBD1 (6 bases). V was cut by 8 bases and J by 4 bases, with 15 bases left in between. The CDR3 has 14 amino acids. Looked up from germline, CDR1 is LNHDA and CDR2 is SQIVND (reference sequence).

The chain combines TRBV5-1 with TRBJ1-4, with 9 bases lining up with TRBD1. The V segment lost 5 bases and the J segment 8 bases; nucleotides outside the gene matches: 7. Germline CDR1 is SGHRS and CDR2 is YFSETQ. This CDR3 has 14 residues. In DNA form, the CDR3 reads TGCGCCAGCAGACCGGGACAGGGAGAGGAAAAACTGTTTTTT. Amino acids: CASRPGQGEEKLFF.

The CDR3 DNA reads as TGTGCCTGGAGTGCTACCGGGCGCTCCTACAATGAGCAGTTCTTC. Translated: CAWSATGRSYNEQFF. This chain joins TRBV30 and TRBJ2-1, with unresolved D. V was trimmed by 1 base and J by 0 bases, leaving 10 bases between them. The CDR3 has 15 residues. Germline V gene data show CDR1 as GTSNPN and CDR2 as SVGIG (reference sequence).

The chain uses TRBV30 and TRBJ2-1; weak D call: TRBD2 (6 bases). CDR1 is GTSNPN and CDR2 is SVGIG in the germline V gene (reference sequence). Trimming cost V 2 bases and J 10 bases, with 24 bases left between them. The CDR3 has 16 residues. Here the CDR3 reads CAWSSWGQRAEGEQFF. CDR3 bases: TGTGCCTGGAGTTCATGGGGCCAGCGGGCGGAGGGGGAGCAGTTCTTC.

V is TRBV6-6 and J is TRBJ2-2; D may be TRBD1 or TRBD2 (5 bases each). Germline V gene lookup returns CDR1 MNHNY and CDR2 SVGAGI (reference sequence). V was clipped by 1 base and J by 2 bases, with 11 bases between them. There are 16 residues in the CDR3. The DNA of the CDR3 is TGTGCCAGCAGTTACTTACCGGGACGTAACACCGGGGAGCTGTTTTTT. This encodes CASSYLPGRNTGELFF.